This TCR beta chain derives from a study of CD8 T cells in ankylosing spondylitis. Study-wide points: There was reportedly significant enrichment of clones that were disease-linked in matched ankylosing spondylitis synovial fluid.

This CDR3 is 13 amino acids long. Germline lookup yields CDR1 DFQATT and CDR2 SNEGSKA (reference sequence). The V segment lost 6 bases and the J segment 2 bases; nucleotides outside the gene matches: 4. In this sample, this clonotype turned up a few times. Its antigen is unidentified. TCRdb re-analysed the 5' RACE reads in MiXCR, keeping a single row per CDR3 protein. The repertoire includes approximately 200,000 distinct CDR3 sequences, 10% to 15% of them detected once, and about 15% sits in the top ten. The sequence was collected from a male donor with ankylosing spondylitis or in good health (not recorded which). Sequenced material: blood, either unsorted or a sorted T cell fraction (not recorded which). This chain joins TRBV20-1 and TRBJ2-7, with 10 bases aligning to TRBD2. In DNA, the CDR3 is TGCAGTGCAGCCGGGACTAGCGCCTACGAGCAGTACTTC. Residues: CSAAGTSAYEQYF.